The clone carrying this T cell receptor beta chain was detected ten times or more. Its antigen is undetermined. The germline gives CDR1 SGHRS, CDR2 YFSETQ. The CDR3 is 14 amino acids. Deletions cut 0 bases from V and 2 bases from J, with 7 bases between. This specimen belongs to a study of T cells after yellow fever vaccination. The study's findings and limits: The secondary T-cell response peaked on day 5, not day 15, but was weaker. Post-booster reappearance was seen for most primary-vaccination clones (96% CD4, around 89% CD8).

The study made its TCR cDNA through 5'RACE template switching. That step introduced a universal primer site along with UMIs. MiXCR was run by TCRdb on the 5' RACE reads, yielding one entry per CDR3 protein. Of 150,000 to 200,000 distinct CDR3 sequences in the sample, 6% to 7.5% were seen once. V usage is TRBV5-1 and J usage is TRBJ2-3, with D unclear. The clonotype comes from a man between 18 and 35 years old who received the YFV17D yellow fever vaccine. The sequencing used CD4+ T cells sorted from PBMCs, collected 5 days after the first yellow fever vaccination. CDR3 sequence reads: CASSLGQTTDTQYF. The CDR3 bases are TGCGCCAGCAGCTTGGGTCAGACCACAGATACGCAGTATTTT.